The rows below give T cell receptor beta chains drawn from one sample of a study of control samples from healthy donors and cancer patients. TCRdb keeps only in-frame clones here, not all; method: immunoSEQ multiplex PCR. This sample yields 120,000 to 150,000 clones, of which approximately 92% are seen a single time; 3.2% belongs to the top ten. Sequencing was done on a sample of blood. Receptors originate from a man aged 30 to 45 in good health. CDR3s include the opening cysteine and the closing phenylalanine or tryptophan. The D gene is left open where the match is weak. The size entry is marked missing in some rows and otherwise reads once, few, many or a size class.

CDR3 protein: CASSLDRGGSPLHF
CDR3 DNA: TGTGCCAGTAGTCTGGACAGGGGTGGATCACCCCTCCACTTT
V gene: TRBV19
J gene: TRBJ1-6
D gene: TRBD1
clone size: .

CDR3 protein: CASSLDLGAGWDTEAFF
CDR3 DNA: TGTGCCAGCAGCTTAGATCTTGGGGCTGGCTGGGACACTGAAGCTTTCTTT
V gene: TRBV11-2
J gene: TRBJ1-1
D gene: .
clone size: .

CDR3 protein: CSASADEKLFF
CDR3 DNA: TGCAGTGCTAGCGCTGATGAAAAACTGTTTTTT
V gene: TRBV20-1
J gene: TRBJ1-4
D gene: .
clone size: .

CDR3 protein: CASSSRGRGGVNEQFF
CDR3 DNA: TGTGCCAGTAGCTCCCGCGGGCGGGGGGGCGTGAATGAGCAGTTCTTC
V gene: TRBV19
J gene: TRBJ2-1
D gene: TRBD2
clone size: .

CDR3 protein: CATSSQGFNTGELFF
CDR3 DNA: TGTGCCACCAGCAGTCAAGGGTTCAACACCGGGGAGCTGTTTTTT
V gene: TRBV15
J gene: TRBJ2-2
D gene: .
clone size: .

CDR3 protein: CASSVGNTQYF
CDR3 DNA: TGTGCCAGCAGCGTAGGAAATACGCAGTATTTT
V gene: TRBV9
J gene: TRBJ2-3
D gene: .
clone size: .

CDR3 protein: CASSDGLNEKLFF
CDR3 DNA: TGTGCCAGCAGTGACGGGCTTAATGAAAAACTGTTTTTT
V gene: TRBV25-1
J gene: TRBJ1-4
D gene: .
clone size: .

CDR3 protein: CASSEPTSESRTDTQYF
CDR3 DNA: TGTGCCAGCAGTGAACCGACTAGCGAGAGCCGCACAGATACGCAGTATTTT
V gene: TRBV2
J gene: TRBJ2-3
D gene: TRBD2
clone size: .

CDR3 protein: CSVDQGPNQPQHF
CDR3 DNA: TGCAGCGTTGACCAAGGGCCCAATCAGCCCCAGCATTTT
V gene: TRBV29-1
J gene: TRBJ1-5
D gene: .
clone size: .

CDR3 protein: CASSVEGPKTGGRGYTF
CDR3 DNA: TGTGCCAGCAGCGTAGAGGGACCGAAGACAGGGGGCCGGGGCTACACCTTC
V gene: TRBV9
J gene: TRBJ1-2
D gene: TRBD1
clone size: .

CDR3 protein: CASSQDWTKTYEQYF
CDR3 DNA: TGCGCCAGCAGCCAAGACTGGACGAAGACCTACGAGCAGTACTTC
V gene: TRBV4-1
J gene: TRBJ2-7
D gene: .
clone size: .

CDR3 protein: CASSRTGYGYTF
CDR3 DNA: TGTGCCAGCAGCCGAACAGGGTATGGCTACACCTTC
V gene: TRBV6-6
J gene: TRBJ1-2
D gene: .
clone size: .

CDR3 protein: CASSLGSYEQYF
CDR3 DNA: TGTGCCAGCAGCTTAGGCTCCTACGAGCAGTACTTC
V gene: TRBV13
J gene: TRBJ2-7
D gene: .
clone size: .

CDR3 protein: CAIRTSGGLAKNIQYF
CDR3 DNA: TGCGCCATCCGGACTAGCGGGGGGTTAGCCAAAAACATTCAGTACTTC
V gene: TRBV5-1
J gene: TRBJ2-4
D gene: TRBD2
clone size: .

CDR3 protein: CASSLSGTGSSPLHF
CDR3 DNA: TGTGCCAGCAGTTTATCCGGGACAGGGAGCTCACCCCTCCACTTT
V gene: TRBV27
J gene: TRBJ1-6
D gene: TRBD1
clone size: .

CDR3 protein: CASSLGNSGGTDTQYF
CDR3 DNA: TGTGCCAGCAGCTTAGGGAATAGCGGGGGTACAGATACGCAGTATTTT
V gene: TRBV7-9
J gene: TRBJ2-3
D gene: TRBD2
clone size: .

CDR3 protein: CASSRKGSNTEAFF
CDR3 DNA: TGTGCCAGCAGTCGAAAAGGGTCGAACACTGAAGCTTTCTTT
V gene: TRBV6-6
J gene: TRBJ1-1
D gene: .
clone size: .

CDR3 protein: CASSPNGISSYNEQFF
CDR3 DNA: TGTGCCAGCAGCCCGAACGGGATAAGCTCCTACAATGAGCAGTTCTTC
V gene: TRBV7-2
J gene: TRBJ2-1
D gene: .
clone size: .

CDR3 protein: CASSWQGSPQHF
CDR3 DNA: TGTGCCAGTTCTTGGCAGGGTTCGCCCCAGCATTTT
V gene: TRBV19
J gene: TRBJ1-5
D gene: .
clone size: .

CDR3 protein: CASSTQKTGAWGEKLFF
CDR3 DNA: TGTGCCAGCAGCACTCAAAAGACAGGGGCTTGGGGGGAAAAACTGTTTTTT
V gene: TRBV7-2
J gene: TRBJ1-4
D gene: TRBD1
clone size: .

CDR3 protein: CSAPRVMTQYF
CDR3 DNA: TGCAGTGCCCCCAGGGTTATGACGCAGTATTTT
V gene: TRBV20-1
J gene: TRBJ2-3
D gene: .
clone size: few

CDR3 protein: CASSLAPGQGDTQYF
CDR3 DNA: TGTGCCAGCAGCTTAGCGCCGGGACAGGGAGATACGCAGTATTTT
V gene: TRBV11-2
J gene: TRBJ2-3
D gene: TRBD1
clone size: once

CDR3 protein: CASSYSSGQGRNTIYF
CDR3 DNA: TGTGCCAGCAGTTACTCCTCGGGGCAGGGGAGGAACACCATATATTTT
V gene: TRBV6-6
J gene: TRBJ1-3
D gene: .
clone size: .

CDR3 protein: CASSIGLGDEQFF
CDR3 DNA: TGTGCCAGTAGTATAGGGTTGGGTGATGAGCAGTTCTTC
V gene: TRBV19
J gene: TRBJ2-1
D gene: .
clone size: .

CDR3 protein: CASSDYTATTGGNGYTF
CDR3 DNA: TGTGCCAGCAGTGACTATACAGCCACGACAGGGGGTAATGGCTACACCTTC
V gene: TRBV6-1
J gene: TRBJ1-2
D gene: TRBD1
clone size: .

CDR3 protein: CASSQTQGAGGELFF
CDR3 DNA: TGTGCCAGCAGCCAAACCCAGGGGGCTGGCGGGGAGCTGTTTTTT
V gene: TRBV7-3
J gene: TRBJ2-2
D gene: TRBD1
clone size: once

CDR3 protein: CASSPGQGPGNTIYF
CDR3 DNA: TGTGCCAGCAGCCCGGGACAGGGCCCTGGAAACACCATATATTTT
V gene: TRBV11-3
J gene: TRBJ1-3
D gene: TRBD1
clone size: few

CDR3 protein: CASSANSLSYEQYF
CDR3 DNA: TGTGCCAGCAGCGCCAACTCCTTATCCTACGAGCAGTACTTC
V gene: TRBV7-3
J gene: TRBJ2-7
D gene: .
clone size: .

CDR3 protein: CASSYRPESTDTQYF
CDR3 DNA: TGTGCCAGCAGCTACCGCCCAGAAAGCACAGATACGCAGTATTTT
V gene: TRBV6-6
J gene: TRBJ2-3
D gene: .
clone size: .

CDR3 protein: CASSKEGAGQAYNYGYTF
CDR3 DNA: TGTGCCAGCAGCAAAGAGGGGGCCGGCCAGGCCTACAACTATGGCTACACCTTC
V gene: TRBV21-1
J gene: TRBJ1-2
D gene: .
clone size: .

CDR3 protein: CASSRDRDYGYTF
CDR3 DNA: TGTGCCAGCAGCCGAGACAGGGATTATGGCTACACCTTC
V gene: TRBV11-2
J gene: TRBJ1-2
D gene: TRBD1
clone size: .

CDR3 protein: CASSFGVGELFF
CDR3 DNA: TGTGCCAGCAGCTTTGGAGTCGGGGAGCTGTTTTTT
V gene: TRBV7-3
J gene: TRBJ2-2
D gene: .
clone size: .

CDR3 protein: CAIRGTRNNSPLHF
CDR3 DNA: TGTGCCATCAGGGGGACAAGGAATAATTCACCCCTCCACTTT
V gene: TRBV10-3
J gene: TRBJ1-6
D gene: .
clone size: .

CDR3 protein: CASRRTGPLPTF
CDR3 DNA: TGTGCCAGCAGGAGGACAGGGCCTCTCCCCACCTTC
V gene: TRBV2
J gene: TRBJ1-2
D gene: TRBD1
clone size: .

CDR3 protein: CASSLEGVYYQPQHF
CDR3 DNA: TGCGCCAGCAGCTTGGAAGGGGTTTATTATCAGCCCCAGCATTTT
V gene: TRBV5-1
J gene: TRBJ1-5
D gene: .
clone size: .

CDR3 protein: CASSQDKGVSTDTQYF
CDR3 DNA: TGTGCCAGCAGCCAGGACAAGGGAGTTAGCACAGATACGCAGTATTTT
V gene: TRBV3-1/TRBV3-2
J gene: TRBJ2-3
D gene: .
clone size: .

CDR3 protein: CASSLGGNTGELFF
CDR3 DNA: TGTGCCAGCAGCTTGGGAGGGAACACCGGGGAGCTGTTTTTT
V gene: TRBV13
J gene: TRBJ2-2
D gene: .
clone size: .

CDR3 protein: CASSLQGDTIYF
CDR3 DNA: TGTGCCAGCAGTTTACAGGGGGACACCATATATTTT
V gene: TRBV27
J gene: TRBJ1-3
D gene: TRBD1
clone size: once

CDR3 protein: CASNSGGNEQFF
CDR3 DNA: TGTGCCAGCAACTCCGGGGGAAATGAGCAGTTCTTC
V gene: TRBV11-3
J gene: TRBJ2-1
D gene: .
clone size: .

CDR3 protein: CASSRRQDVSNQPQHF
CDR3 DNA: TGTGCCAGTAGTCGTCGACAGGACGTTAGCAATCAGCCCCAGCATTTT
V gene: TRBV19
J gene: TRBJ1-5
D gene: .
clone size: .

CDR3 protein: CASSLRALSGNTIYF
CDR3 DNA: TGTGCCAGCAGCCTCAGGGCCCTCTCTGGAAACACCATATATTTT
V gene: TRBV7-2
J gene: TRBJ1-3
D gene: .
clone size: .

CDR3 protein: CASSSTESSYNSPLHF
CDR3 DNA: TGTGCCAGCAGCTCCACTGAGAGCTCCTATAATTCACCCCTCCACTTT
V gene: TRBV5-6
J gene: TRBJ1-6
D gene: .
clone size: .